The 5 T cell receptor beta chains listed next were all sequenced from one sample in a study of EBV T-cell therapy then PD-1 blockade in nasopharyngeal carcinoma. Sequencing was performed with immunoSEQ multiplex PCR; in TCRdb, only in-frame clones are kept and a portion is missing. The sample has under 25,000 clones; roughly 80% are singletons. As to treatment: AdE1-LMPpoly-expanded autologous EBV-specific T-cell therapy followed by anti-PD-1 nivolumab. Their cognate antigens are unknown. The material sequenced was CD8+ T cells from blood, taken at roughly day 35 from a patient whose treatment included autologous EBV-specific T cells and nivolumab. The origin of the receptors is a man aged 40-49 years with nasopharyngeal carcinoma.

The rearrangement joins TRBV11-2 to TRBJ2-5; possible D gene TRBD2, 7 bases. V was cut by 1 base and J by 4 bases, with 13 bases left in between. Germline V lookup: CDR1 SGHAT, CDR2 FQNNGV. The CDR3 runs 15 residues. Written as DNA, the CDR3 is TGTGCCAGCAGCTTAGGAGGGGGGGGCGGAGAGACCCAGTACTTC. This sequence encodes CASSLGGGGGETQYF.

The chain couples TRBV29-1 to TRBJ2-7, with a possible D match to TRBD2 (6 bases). V was cut by 0 bases and J by 4 bases, with 16 bases left in between. Germline CDR1 and CDR2: SQVTM and ANQGSEA. This CDR3 contains 15 residues. The DNA of the CDR3 is TGCAGCGTTGAAGAATCGGGGGAATTGAGGTACGAGCAGTACTTC. This gives the protein CSVEESGELRYEQYF.

The chain employs TRBV27 and TRBJ2-3, with 11 bases matching TRBD2. The length of the CDR3 is 18 residues. Germline CDR1 and CDR2: MNHEY and SMNVEV (reference sequence). The V gene end was trimmed by 0 bases and the J gene end by 5 bases; junction bases not matched to a gene: 10. The chain's CDR3 is CASSLSNLAGGGGDTQYF. CDR3 in DNA: TGTGCCAGCAGTTTATCCAACCTAGCGGGGGGCGGTGGAGATACGCAGTATTTT.

The chain links TRBV7-9 to TRBJ2-2; D is undetermined. V was cut by 3 bases and J by 0 bases, with 2 bases left in between. Germline values: CDR1 SEHNR, CDR2 FQNEAQ (reference sequence). This CDR3 region has 13 residues. The CDR3 is CASSLPNTGELFF. The CDR3 DNA follows: TGTGCCAGCAGCTTGCCGAACACCGGGGAGCTGTTTTTT. The complete variable domain, with remaining parts taken from reference TRBV7-9 and TRBJ2-2, reads DTGVSQNPRHKITKRGQNVTFRCDPISEHNRLYWYRQTLGQGPEFLTYFQNEAQLEKSRLLSDRFSAERPKGSFSTLEIQRTEQGDSAMYLCASSLPNTGELFFGEGSRLTVL.

The rearrangement links TRBV7-9 to TRBJ2-7; D gene ambiguous. V lost 1 base, J lost 4 bases, and 8 bases lay in between. The CDR3 loop spans 13 amino acids. Germline V CDR1 and CDR2: SEHNR, FQNEAQ (reference sequence). The CDR3 protein is CASSLGVGYEQYF. CDR3 DNA sequence: TGTGCCAGCAGCTTAGGCGTCGGGTACGAGCAGTACTTC.